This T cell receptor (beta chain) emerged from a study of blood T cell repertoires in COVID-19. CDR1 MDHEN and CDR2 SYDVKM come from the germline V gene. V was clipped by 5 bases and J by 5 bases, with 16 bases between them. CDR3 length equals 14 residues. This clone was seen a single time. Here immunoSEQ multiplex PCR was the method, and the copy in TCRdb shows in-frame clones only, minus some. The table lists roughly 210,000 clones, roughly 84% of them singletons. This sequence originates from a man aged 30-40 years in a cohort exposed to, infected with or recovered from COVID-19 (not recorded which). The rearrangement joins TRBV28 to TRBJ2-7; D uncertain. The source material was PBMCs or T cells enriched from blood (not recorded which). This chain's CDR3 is CASSLNLYAHEQYF. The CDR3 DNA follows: TGTGCCAGCAGTCTAAACCTATACGCCCACGAGCAGTACTTC.